A selection of T cell receptor beta chains follows, all from one sample in a study of blood T cell repertoires in COVID-19. Clones were sequenced by immunoSEQ multiplex PCR, and TCRdb holds only the in-frame ones, with some missing. The top ten hold 9.5% to 13% of the sample, which has a few hundred thousand clones, roughly 86% seen once. The sample was peripheral blood. These receptors were taken from a woman aged 45-65 years with COVID-19, enrolled during active disease. Each CDR3 is given with its conserved first and last residue. A D gene is named only where the DNA matches it firmly. Clone size, where shown, is once, few, many, or a class for clones that have expanded.

cdr3_length d_call clone_size j_call v_call cdr3_nt cdr3_aa
14 NA NA TRBJ2-2 TRBV19 TGTGCCAGTAGTATCGGGAGGAACACCGGGGAGCTGTTTTTT CASSIGRNTGELFF
16 NA NA TRBJ1-6 TRBV5-8 TGTGCCAGCAGCTTGGTGATTGGGGGCGGGAATTCACCCCTCCACTTT CASSLVIGGGNSPLHF
14 TRBD2 NA TRBJ2-3 TRBV5-1 TGCGCCAGCAGCTTTTCGGGGGGGCCAGATACGCAGTATTTT CASSFSGGPDTQYF
15 TRBD2 NA TRBJ2-2 TRBV12-5 TGTGCTAGTGGTGATCGCGGGGGGCAGGTCGGGGAGCTGTTTTTT CASGDRGGQVGELFF
13 TRBD2 NA TRBJ2-5 TRBV5-5 TGTGCCAGCAGCCTAGCGGGGGCAGAGACCCAGTACTTC CASSLAGAETQYF
13 TRBD1 NA TRBJ2-7 TRBV5-8 TGTGCCAGCAGCTTGAGGACAGGGCGAAAGCAGTACTTC CASSLRTGRKQYF
15 NA NA TRBJ2-1 TRBV4-3 TGCGCCAGCAGCCAAGGGGGACTGGACTACAATGAGCAGTTCTTC CASSQGGLDYNEQFF
16 NA NA TRBJ2-7 TRBV4-1 TGCGCCAGCAGCCGCCTGCCGGGGTGGAATTCCTACGAGCAGTACTTC CASSRLPGWNSYEQYF
12 TRBD1 few TRBJ2-1 TRBV18 TGTGCCAGCTCGACAGGGAACAATGAGCAGTTCTTC CASSTGNNEQFF
16 TRBD1 NA TRBJ1-1 TRBV4-1 TGCGCCAGCAGCCAAGTGGGGACAGGGAGGAACACTGAAGCTTTCTTT CASSQVGTGRNTEAFF
15 NA NA TRBJ2-7 TRBV21-1 TGTGCCAGCAGCCTGCGGACAGGCGGGGCCTACGAGCAGTACTTC CASSLRTGGAYEQYF
15 TRBD1 NA TRBJ1-2 TRBV13 TGTGCCAGCAGCTTATTCTCCGGGACAGCCTATGGCTACACCTTC CASSLFSGTAYGYTF
16 NA NA TRBJ1-6 TRBV5-1 TGCGCCAGCAGCCTGGGACTCGTTAGGACAAATTCACCCCTCCACTTT CASSLGLVRTNSPLHF
14 TRBD1 NA TRBJ2-2 TRBV19 TGTGCCAGTACGGACAGGGGGGGAACCGGGGAGCTGTTTTTT CASTDRGGTGELFF
13 NA NA TRBJ1-6 TRBV28 TGTGCCAGCAGTTTTCGGGGAAATTCACCCCTCCACTTT CASSFRGNSPLHF
14 TRBD2 NA TRBJ2-7 TRBV19 TGTGCCAGTAGTGCTAGCGGGGCCTTCTACGAGCAGTACTTC CASSASGAFYEQYF
14 NA NA TRBJ1-3 TRBV2 TGTGCCAGCAGTGGGGTTAGAGGTGGAAACACCATATATTTT CASSGVRGGNTIYF
16 NA NA TRBJ2-3 TRBV7-3 TGTGCCAGCAGCTTAAGATCCCGGGGTGACACAGATACGCAGTATTTT CASSLRSRGDTDTQYF
16 NA NA TRBJ2-1 TRBV5-5 TGTGCCAGCAGCTCACTGGGACAAAGCCCCTACAATGAGCAGTTCTTC CASSSLGQSPYNEQFF
12 TRBD1 NA TRBJ1-1 TRBV3-1/TRBV3-2 TGTGCCAGCAGCCCTGGGACAGGGCAAGCTTTCTTT CASSPGTGQAFF
12 NA once TRBJ1-5 TRBV19 TGTGCCAGTACTGTAAAAGGGGCGCCCCAGCATTTT CASTVKGAPQHF
14 TRBD1 NA TRBJ1-1 TRBV18 TGTGCCAGCTCACCGACAGGGGCGAACACTGAAGCTTTCTTT CASSPTGANTEAFF
14 NA NA TRBJ2-1 TRBV19 TGTGCCAGTAGTATGGGTGGGGACAACAATGAGCAGTTCTTC CASSMGGDNNEQFF
19 TRBD2 NA TRBJ2-1 TRBV6-4 TGTGCCAGCAGTGACCTACCTACTAGCGGGGGGCCCCCAAGCAATGAGCAGTTCTTC CASSDLPTSGGPPSNEQFF
13 NA NA TRBJ1-2 TRBV28 TGTGCCAGCAGTTTAGGGGGGGACTATGGCTACACCTTC CASSLGGDYGYTF
15 TRBD1 once TRBJ2-1 TRBV10-3 TGTGCCATCAAGAGACAGGGAAAAGGAAACAATGAGCAGTTCTTC CAIKRQGKGNNEQFF
13 NA NA TRBJ1-1 TRBV6-2/TRBV6-3 TGTGCCAGCAGTTACTGGCAGGCCTCCTGGGCTTTCTTT CASSYWQASWAFF
17 NA NA TRBJ1-6 TRBV4-1 TGCGCCAGCAGCCTCAACGGACAGAGCTCCTATAATTCACCCCTCCACTTT CASSLNGQSSYNSPLHF
15 NA NA TRBJ1-2 TRBV7-2 TGTGCCAGCAGCTTTGGTGGAGACAGGACAAGCGGCTACACCTTC CASSFGGDRTSGYTF
16 NA NA TRBJ2-3 TRBV5-6 TGTGCCAGCAGCTTCTTTACAGGGTGGGTCACAGATACGCAGTATTTT CASSFFTGWVTDTQYF
15 TRBD2 NA TRBJ2-2 TRBV5-1 TGCGCCAGCAGCTTGGGCCTAGCGGGGACCGGGGAGCTGTTTTTT CASSLGLAGTGELFF
17 TRBD2 NA TRBJ2-1 TRBV11-2 TGTGCCAGCAGCTTAGATCGGACTAGCGGGGCTTACAATGAGCAGTTCTTC CASSLDRTSGAYNEQFF
15 TRBD2 NA TRBJ2-1 TRBV9 TGTGCCAGCAGCCCGGCGTCAGACGCGGGGGGTGAGCAGTTCTTC CASSPASDAGGEQFF
13 NA NA TRBJ2-4 TRBV10-1 TGCGCCAGCAGCCCTTCAGGAACAAACATTCAGTACTTC CASSPSGTNIQYF
19 TRBD2 NA TRBJ2-3 TRBV5-1 TGCGCCAGCAGCTTGTTACAAGCGGGGGGCCTTGCGACTTGGGATACGCAGTATTTT CASSLLQAGGLATWDTQYF
11 NA NA TRBJ1-2 TRBV12-3/TRBV12-4 TGTGCCAGCACGATGGGGGGTGGCTACACCTTC CASTMGGGYTF
16 NA NA TRBJ2-3 TRBV24-1 TGTGCCACCAGTGAAGCATTAGGAGGGAGCACAGATACGCAGTATTTT CATSEALGGSTDTQYF
13 TRBD1 NA TRBJ1-2 TRBV29-1 TGCAGCGTTCTGCGATCGACAGGGCATGGCTACACCTTC CSVLRSTGHGYTF
16 NA NA TRBJ2-6 TRBV19 TGTGCCAGTAGGGACCAGGGGTCAGGTGGGGCCAACGTCCTGACTTTC CASRDQGSGGANVLTF
15 NA NA TRBJ2-5 TRBV24-1 TGTGCCACCAGTGATTTAAGTGGCAGCCAAGAGACCCAGTACTTC CATSDLSGSQETQYF
13 NA once TRBJ2-7 TRBV5-1 TGCGCCAGCAGCTTGAAGGGGTCCTACGAGCAGTACTTC CASSLKGSYEQYF
12 NA NA TRBJ1-1 TRBV5-6 TGTGCCAGCAGCCGTAGTCTATCTGAAGCTTTCTTT CASSRSLSEAFF
16 TRBD2 NA TRBJ2-3 TRBV9 TGTGCCAGCAGCGTACTCCTGCGGGGGGGCGCGGATACGCAGTATTTT CASSVLLRGGADTQYF
14 TRBD2 NA TRBJ2-5 TRBV19 TGTGCCAGTAGAGCGGGGCCGAGTGGGGAGACCCAGTACTTC CASRAGPSGETQYF
15 NA NA TRBJ1-2 TRBV27 TGTGCCAGCAGTTTCACAACCCCCCTTTACTATGGCTACACCTTC CASSFTTPLYYGYTF